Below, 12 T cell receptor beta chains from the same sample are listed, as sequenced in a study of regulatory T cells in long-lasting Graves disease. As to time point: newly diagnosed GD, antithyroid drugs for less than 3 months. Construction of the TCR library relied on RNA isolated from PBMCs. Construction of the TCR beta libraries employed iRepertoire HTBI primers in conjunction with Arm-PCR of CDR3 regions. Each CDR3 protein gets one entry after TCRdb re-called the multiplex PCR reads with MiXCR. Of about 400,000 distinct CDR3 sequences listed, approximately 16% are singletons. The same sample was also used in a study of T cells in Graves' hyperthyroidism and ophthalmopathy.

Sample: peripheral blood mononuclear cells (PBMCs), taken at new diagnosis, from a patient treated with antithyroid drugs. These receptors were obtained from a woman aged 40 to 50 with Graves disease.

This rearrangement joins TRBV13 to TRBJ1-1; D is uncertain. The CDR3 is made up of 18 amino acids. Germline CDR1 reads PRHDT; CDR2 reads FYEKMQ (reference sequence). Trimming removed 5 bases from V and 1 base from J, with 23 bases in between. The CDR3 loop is CASSPPGSLGPGNTEAFF. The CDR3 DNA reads TGTGCCAGCAGCCCCCCCGGGTCCCTCGGTCCCGGGAACACTGAAGCTTTCTTT.

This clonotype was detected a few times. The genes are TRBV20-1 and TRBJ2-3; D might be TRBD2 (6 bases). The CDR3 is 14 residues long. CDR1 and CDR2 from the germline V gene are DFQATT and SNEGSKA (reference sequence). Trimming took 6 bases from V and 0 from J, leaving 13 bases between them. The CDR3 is CSALLGTSTDTQYF. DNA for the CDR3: TGCAGTGCCCTACTAGGGACTAGCACAGATACGCAGTATTTT.

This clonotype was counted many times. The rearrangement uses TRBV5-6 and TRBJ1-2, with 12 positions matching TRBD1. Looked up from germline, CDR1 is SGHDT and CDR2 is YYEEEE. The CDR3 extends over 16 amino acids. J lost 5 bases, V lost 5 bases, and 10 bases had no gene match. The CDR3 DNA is TGTGCCAGCAGAAACTACCGGGACAGGGGGCTGTATGGCTACACCTTC. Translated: CASRNYRDRGLYGYTF.

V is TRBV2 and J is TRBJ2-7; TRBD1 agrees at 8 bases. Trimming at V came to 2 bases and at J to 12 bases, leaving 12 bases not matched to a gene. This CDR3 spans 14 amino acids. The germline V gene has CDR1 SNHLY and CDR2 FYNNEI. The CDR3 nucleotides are TGTGCCAGCAGTGAAAGGGGCAGGGGGCTAAAACGGTACTTC. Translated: CASSERGRGLKRYF.

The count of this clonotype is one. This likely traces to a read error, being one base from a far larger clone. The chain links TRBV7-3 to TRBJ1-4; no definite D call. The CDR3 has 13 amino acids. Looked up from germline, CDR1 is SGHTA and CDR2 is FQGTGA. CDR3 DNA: TGTGCCAGCAATCCACTAACTAATGGAAAACTGTTTTTT. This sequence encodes CASNPLTNGKLFF.

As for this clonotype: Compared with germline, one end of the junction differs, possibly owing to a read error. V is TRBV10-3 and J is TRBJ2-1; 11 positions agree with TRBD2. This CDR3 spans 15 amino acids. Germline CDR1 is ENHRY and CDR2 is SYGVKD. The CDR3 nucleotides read TGTGCCAGCAGTGGTGGACTAGCGGGCCACAATGAGCAGTTCTTC. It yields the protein CASSGGLAGHNEQFF.

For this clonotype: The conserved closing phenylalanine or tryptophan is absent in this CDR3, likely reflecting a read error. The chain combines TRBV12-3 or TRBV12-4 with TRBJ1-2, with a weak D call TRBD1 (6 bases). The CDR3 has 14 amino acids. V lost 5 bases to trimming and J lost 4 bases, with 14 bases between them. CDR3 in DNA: TGTGCCAGCAGTACAAACGGACAGATCTATGGCTACACCCTC. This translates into CASSTNGQIYGYTL.

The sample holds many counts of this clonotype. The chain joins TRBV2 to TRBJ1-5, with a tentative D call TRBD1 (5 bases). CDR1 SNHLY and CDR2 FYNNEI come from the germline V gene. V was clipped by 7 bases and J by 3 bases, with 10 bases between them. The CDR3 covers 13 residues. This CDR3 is CASIWDLNQPQHF. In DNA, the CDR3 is TGTGCCAGCATCTGGGACCTCAATCAGCCCCAGCATTTT.

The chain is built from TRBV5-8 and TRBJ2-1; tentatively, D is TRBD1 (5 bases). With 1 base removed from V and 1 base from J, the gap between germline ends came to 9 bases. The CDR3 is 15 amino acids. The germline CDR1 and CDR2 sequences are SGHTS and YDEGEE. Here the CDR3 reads CASSLIGESYNEQFF. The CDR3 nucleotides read TGTGCCAGCAGCTTGATAGGGGAATCCTACAATGAGCAGTTCTTC. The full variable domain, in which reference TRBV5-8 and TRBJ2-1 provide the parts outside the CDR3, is EAGVTQSPTHLIKTRGQQATLRCSPISGHTSVYWYQQALGLGLQFLLWYDEGEERNRGNFPPRFSGRQFPNYSSELNVNALELEDSALYLCASSLIGESYNEQFFGPGTRLTVL.

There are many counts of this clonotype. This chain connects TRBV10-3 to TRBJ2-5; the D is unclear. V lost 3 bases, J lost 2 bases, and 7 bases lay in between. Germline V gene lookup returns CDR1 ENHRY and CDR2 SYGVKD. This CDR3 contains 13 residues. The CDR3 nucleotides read TGTGCCATCAGTGAACGGAATCAAGAGACCCAGTACTTC. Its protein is CAISERNQETQYF.

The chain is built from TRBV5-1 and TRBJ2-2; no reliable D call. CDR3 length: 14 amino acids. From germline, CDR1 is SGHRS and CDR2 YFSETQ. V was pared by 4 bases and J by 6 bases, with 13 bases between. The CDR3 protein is CASSLREDPGELFF. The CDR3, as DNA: TGCGCCAGCAGCCTGAGAGAGGATCCCGGGGAGCTGTTTTTT.

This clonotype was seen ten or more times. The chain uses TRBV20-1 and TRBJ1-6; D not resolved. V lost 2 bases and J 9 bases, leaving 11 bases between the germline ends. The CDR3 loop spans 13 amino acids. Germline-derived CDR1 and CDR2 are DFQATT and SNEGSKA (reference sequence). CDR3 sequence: CSARSQEGSPLHF. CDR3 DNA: TGCAGTGCTAGAAGTCAGGAAGGTTCACCCCTCCACTTT.